Only one count was recorded for the clone carrying this T cell receptor (beta chain). Its matching antigen is unknown. Generated by immunoSEQ multiplex PCR, the TCRdb table keeps only in-frame clones and is missing some. Found here are about 25,000 clones, about four fifths of them singletons; the top ten hold roughly 0.74%. The data stem from a study of T cells in narcolepsy. Study-level results: Comparing one patient's CSF and blood CD4+ clonotypes highlighted HCRT- and TRIB2-specific autoreactive clonotypes. Autoreactive clonotypes reportedly recurred in blood of same and different patients, not controls.

Trimming stripped 3 bases from V and 1 base from J, with 9 bases between. This CDR3 is 14 amino acids long. Per the germline V gene, CDR1 is LGHNA and CDR2 is YNFKEQ. The source of this sequence is a human donor with narcolepsy. The sequenced sample was CD45RA- memory CD4+ T cells from PBMCs. The chain joins TRBV4-2 to TRBJ1-1; D ambiguous. CDR3 amino acids: CASSQSGRNTEAFF. CDR3 nucleotides: TGTGCCAGCAGCCAGTCCGGAAGGAACACTGAAGCTTTCTTT.